A single sample gave rise to the 18 T cell receptor beta chains below, sequenced in a study of shared clonotypes between healthy human individuals. Some clones are missing from TCRdb's copy, which holds only in-frame ones; the method was immunoSEQ multiplex PCR. The data show some 500,000 clones, about 80% seen once. The sequenced material came from PBMCs. These receptors originate from a woman aged 40 to 55 in good health. Some clones in this sample may be carry-over from other donors' samples.

The chain links TRBV7-9 to TRBJ1-6; D ambiguous. Trimming removed 5 bases from V and 7 bases from J, with 15 bases in between. This CDR3 is 15 amino acids long. The germline V gene has CDR1 SEHNR and CDR2 FQNEAQ (reference sequence). This CDR3 is CASSERADSNSPLHF. The CDR3 nucleotides read TGTGCCAGCAGCGAGCGTGCGGACTCCAATTCACCCCTCCACTTT.

The V call is TRBV28, the J call TRBJ2-7, with 8 bases aligning to TRBD1. This CDR3 contains 14 residues. The V gene's germline CDR1 is MDHEN and CDR2 SYDVKM. J gave up 2 bases and V 3 bases, and 3 bases lay outside the gene matches. The CDR3 protein is CASSFLDRAYEQYF. The CDR3 coding sequence is TGTGCCAGCAGTTTCCTGGACAGGGCCTACGAGCAGTACTTC.

The chain recombines TRBV6-5 with TRBJ2-1; tentatively, D is TRBD2 (6 bases). V was cut by 6 bases and J by 0 bases, with 12 bases left in between. Germline CDR1 reads MNHEY; CDR2 reads SVGAGI. There are 15 residues in the CDR3. CDR3 sequence: CASRTSLSSYNEQFF. CDR3 DNA sequence: TGTGCCAGCAGAACTAGCCTGAGCTCCTACAATGAGCAGTTCTTC.

This chain joins TRBV7-4 and TRBJ2-1; tentatively, D is TRBD1 (6 bases). The CDR3 length is 16 residues. Per germline, CDR1 SGHVT and CDR2 SQSDAQ. V gave up 5 bases and J gave up 6 bases, with 20 bases separating them. CDR3 DNA: TGTGCCAGCAGCGTCAACAGGGTACCGCTCGGCAATGAGCAGTTCTTC. Its translation: CASSVNRVPLGNEQFF.

The V and J genes are TRBV28 and TRBJ1-4; perhaps TRBD1 as D (5 bases). V lost 3 bases and J 7 bases, leaving 15 bases between the germline ends. The CDR3 has 15 residues. CDR1 is MDHEN and CDR2 is SYDVKM in the germline V gene. The CDR3 here is CASSLSGKKREKLFF. As DNA, the CDR3 is TGTGCCAGCAGTTTGTCAGGGAAGAAGCGTGAAAAACTGTTTTTT.

V usage is TRBV28 and J usage is TRBJ1-1; D possibly corresponds to TRBD1 (6 bases). The CDR3 sequence is 19 residues long. Germline V gives CDR1 MDHEN, CDR2 SYDVKM. Trimming pared 3 bases from V and 4 bases from J, leaving 27 bases between. This CDR3 is CASSFPGFSGEGLGTEAFF. CDR3 in DNA: TGTGCCAGCAGTTTCCCCGGCTTTTCAGGGGAGGGCCTGGGCACTGAAGCTTTCTTT.

This clone turned up a few times. The chain is built from TRBV19 and TRBJ2-7, with 7 bases lining up with TRBD2. The CDR3 runs 16 residues. The V segment lost 3 bases and the J segment 0 bases; nucleotides outside the gene matches: 8. Germline V gives CDR1 LNHDA, CDR2 SQIVND (reference sequence). The CDR3 sequence: CASSIGSGGSSYEQYF. In DNA, the CDR3 is TGTGCCAGTAGTATTGGGTCTGGCGGGAGCTCCTACGAGCAGTACTTC.

This chain joins TRBV15 and TRBJ2-5; 11 nucleotides agree with TRBD1. Germline V gene sequence: CDR1 LNHNV, CDR2 YYDKDF (reference sequence). The CDR3 totals 15 residues. J lost 4 bases, V lost 0 bases, and 1 base had no gene match. The CDR3: CATSREDRGPETQYF. The CDR3 bases are TGTGCCACCAGCAGAGAGGACAGGGGGCCAGAGACCCAGTACTTC.

The chain has TRBV6-1 and TRBJ2-3; the D is unclear. Germline CDR1 and CDR2: MNHNS and SASEGT. V lost 2 bases and J 2 bases, leaving 11 bases between the germline ends. The CDR3 runs 15 residues. The CDR3 sequence is CASSEMVGITDTQYF. The CDR3 nucleotides are TGTGCCAGCAGTGAAATGGTAGGCATCACAGATACGCAGTATTTT.

This clone was seen just once. Here the CDR3 reads CASSQGGREGNEQFF. CDR3 nucleotide sequence: TGCGCCAGCAGCCAAGGCGGGAGGGAGGGCAATGAGCAGTTCTTC. This rearrangement joins TRBV4-1 to TRBJ2-1, with 9 bases fitting TRBD2. Per germline, CDR1 MGHRA and CDR2 YSYEKL. V was clipped by 1 base and J by 6 bases; unmatched bases: 4. The CDR3 spans 15 residues.

The chain couples TRBV30 to TRBJ2-5; 10 bases match TRBD2. This CDR3 comprises 13 residues. CDR1 is GTSNPN and CDR2 is SVGIG in the germline V gene (reference sequence). With 5 bases clipped from V and 4 bases from J, the junction kept 4 bases outside the gene matches. The CDR3 sequence: CAWSAGGRETQYF. The CDR3 DNA sequence: TGTGCCTGGTCAGCGGGAGGGAGAGAGACCCAGTACTTC.

The CDR3 DNA is TGTGCCAGCAGTTTAGTGCAGGGGGCTTACAATGAGCAGTTCTTC. It specifies CASSLVQGAYNEQFF. The rearrangement links TRBV28 to TRBJ2-1, with 8 bases matching TRBD1. CDR1 and CDR2 (germline): MDHEN, SYDVKM. The CDR3 runs to 15 residues. Unmatched junction bases numbered 4, after V lost 2 bases and J lost 4 bases.

This clone has more than one count but fewer than ten. The chain links TRBV21-1 to TRBJ2-7; TRBD1 is the table's D call and was not checked against the DNA. TRBV21-1 is noted as a pseudogene. The CDR3 has 17 residues. CDR3 coding DNA: TGTGCCAGCAGCTCAGGAGTCGTCGGCAGGGGGCTTTACGAGCAGTACTTC. It encodes CASSSGVVGRGLYEQYF.

J is TRBJ1-5 and V is TRBV6-1; D is possibly TRBD1 (6 bases). The CDR3 loop spans 15 amino acids. V was trimmed by 5 bases and J by 3 bases, leaving 14 bases between them. In germline, CDR1 is MNHNS, CDR2 SASEGT. The CDR3 DNA sequence: TGTGCCAGCAGTACTCCAGGACAGATCAATCAGCCCCAGCATTTT. Translating it yields CASSTPGQINQPQHF.

The chain carries TRBV5-1 and TRBJ2-7; TRBD1 agrees at 7 bases. This CDR3 has 12 residues. With V trimmed by 2 bases and J by 5 bases, 1 base remained unmatched. The V gene's germline CDR1 is SGHRS and CDR2 YFSETQ. CDR3: CASSLTGDEQYF. The CDR3 DNA reads TGCGCCAGCAGCTTAACAGGGGACGAGCAGTACTTC.

The rearrangement links TRBV29-1 to TRBJ1-4, with D perhaps TRBD1 (5 bases). Germline-derived CDR1 and CDR2 are SQVTM and ANQGSEA. CDR3 size: 13 residues. Deletions cut 7 bases from V and 6 bases from J, with 15 bases between. CDR3 DNA: TGCAGCGCCGGGACGGAATATGATGAAAAACTGTTTTTT. Amino acids: CSAGTEYDEKLFF.

As to this clone: A far larger clone differs by one base, so this is likely a read error. The chain employs TRBV5-6 and TRBJ1-3; D remains unclear. The germline V gene has CDR1 SGHDT and CDR2 YYEEEE. CDR3 length: 15 amino acids. CDR3 DNA sequence: TGTGCCAGCAGCTTCCTGGGAAGCTCTGGAAACGCCATATATTTT. It codes for CASSFLGSSGNAIYF.

Points on this clone: This same CDR3 is encoded by further DNA sequences in the sample. This chain links TRBV28 with TRBJ1-2; D remains unclear. The germline CDR1 and CDR2 sequences are MDHEN and SYDVKM. The CDR3 contains 10 residues. The V and J ends lost 5 bases and 5 bases respectively, with 3 bases between them. Here the CDR3 DNA reads TGTGCCAGCAGTCATTATGGCTACACCTTC. It encodes CASSHYGYTF.